What follows are 25 T cell receptor beta chains derived from one specimen sequenced in a study of memory CD4+ T cells and cytomegalovirus serostatus. Single viable CD3+CD4+CD8-CD45RO+ cells were sorted as the memory CD4+ T cells. The table came from immunoSEQ multiplex PCR; TCRdb's copy has only in-frame clones and leaves some out. The sample records about 52,000 clones, more than 70% being singletons. Sequenced sample: memory CD4+ T cells from blood. The receptor source for this set is an adult in good health and CMV-seropositive.

As regards this clone: The same CDR3 arises from other DNA sequences in this sample as well. V gene TRBV27 combines with J gene TRBJ1-5, with D possibly TRBD1 on 6 matching bases. Germline V gives CDR1 MNHEY, CDR2 SMNVEV (reference sequence). Trimming shortened V by 6 bases and J by 6 bases, and 15 bases separated the two germline ends. This CDR3 contains 14 residues. CDR3 amino acids: CASSLSQGSQPQHF. The CDR3 bases are TGTGCCAGCAGCCTATCGCAGGGGTCTCAGCCCCAGCATTTT.

This chain joins TRBV28 and TRBJ2-7, with D possibly matching TRBD2 (7 bases). In germline, CDR1 is MDHEN, CDR2 SYDVKM. The CDR3 extends over 15 amino acids. V lost 7 bases and J 1 base, leaving 17 bases between the germline ends. This CDR3 is CASTWGGGRSYEQYF. The CDR3 nucleotides are TGTGCCAGCACCTGGGGAGGGGGGCGATCCTACGAGCAGTACTTC. Filled out from reference TRBV28 and TRBJ2-7, the complete variable domain reads DVKVTQSSRYLVKRTGEKVFLECVQDMDHENMFWYRQDPGLGLRLIYFSYDVKMKEKGDIPEGYSVSREKKERFSLILESASTNQTSMYLCASTWGGGRSYEQYFGPGTRLTVT.

This sequence joins TRBV2 and TRBJ1-5; D uncertain. The CDR3 loop spans 14 amino acids. Trimming stripped 1 base from V and 8 bases from J, with 12 bases between. From germline, CDR1 is SNHLY and CDR2 FYNNEI. CDR3 coding DNA: TGTGCCAGCAGTGAAGGGTGGGTCTCTAAGCCCCAGCATTTT. It codes for CASSEGWVSKPQHF. The full variable domain, in which reference TRBV2 and TRBJ1-5 provide the parts outside the CDR3, is EPEVTQTPSHQVTQMGQEVILRCVPISNHLYFYWYRQILGQKVEFLVSFYNNEISEKSEIFDDQFSVERPDGSNFTLKIRSTKLEDSAMYFCASSEGWVSKPQHFGDGTRLSIL.

This chain links TRBV6-4 with TRBJ1-1; 9 bases match TRBD1. V dropped 3 bases and J dropped 4; count of bases not matched to a gene: 6. The CDR3 runs to 15 residues. Per the germline V gene, CDR1 is MRHNA and CDR2 is SNTAGT. CDR3 DNA: TGTGCCAGCAGTGATCCCATGACAGGGGGCACTGAAGCTTTCTTT. Amino acids: CASSDPMTGGTEAFF.

The V gene is TRBV30, the J gene TRBJ2-7; D not certain. Trimming shortened V by 1 base and J by 3 bases, and 13 bases separated the two germline ends. CDR1 is GTSNPN and CDR2 is SVGIG in the germline V gene (reference sequence). There are 14 residues in the CDR3. The CDR3 region has the DNA TGTGCCTGGAGTGACTTTGGGATTCTCTACGAGCAGTACTTC. Its protein product is CAWSDFGILYEQYF.

This clone was picked up one time. The rearrangement links TRBV2 to TRBJ2-7; TRBD2 aligns across 13 bases. The CDR3 loop spans 14 amino acids. The trim removed 5 bases at V and 12 bases at J, leaving 10 bases unmatched. Germline CDR1 and CDR2: SNHLY and FYNNEI. The CDR3 here is CASSSGLAGVPPYF. DNA for the CDR3: TGTGCCAGCAGTTCCGGACTAGCGGGAGTTCCACCGTACTTC.

The chain carries TRBV27 and TRBJ1-6; no clear D gene. This CDR3 is built from 14 residues. CDR1 is MNHEY, CDR2 SMNVEV, per germline (reference sequence). Trimming took off 6 bases at V and 9 bases at J, with 15 bases between the two ends. CDR3 in DNA: TGTGCCAGCAGCGGCCGGACGGGATTTTCACCCCTCCACTTT. Its protein product is CASSGRTGFSPLHF.

The chain has TRBV4-3 and TRBJ2-1; D gene ambiguous. Germline CDR1 and CDR2: LGHNA and YSLEER. V was cut by 1 base and J by 3 bases, with 1 base left in between. CDR3 length: 12 amino acids. The CDR3 sequence: CASSQGYNEQFF. As DNA, the CDR3 is TGCGCCAGCAGCCAAGGCTACAATGAGCAGTTCTTC.

The chain uses TRBV4-3 and TRBJ2-6, with 7 bases lining up with TRBD1. The V gene's germline CDR1 is LGHNA and CDR2 YSLEER. The CDR3 spans 18 residues. The junction had 5 bases not matched to a gene; V was cut back by 0 bases and J by 0 bases. The CDR3 loop is CASSQEPTGASGANVLTF. The DNA of the CDR3 is TGCGCCAGCAGCCAAGAACCCACAGGGGCCTCTGGGGCCAACGTCCTGACTTTC.

The CDR3, as DNA: TGTGCCAGCAGCCTCGGGTCGGTCGCTCACGGCTACACCTTC. This codes for CASSLGSVAHGYTF. The chain carries TRBV7-2 and TRBJ1-2; D is uncertain. Trimming removed 5 bases from V and 8 bases from J, with 18 bases in between. This CDR3 spans 14 amino acids. Per the germline V gene, CDR1 is SGHTA and CDR2 is FQGNSA. Drawing the rest from reference TRBV7-2 and TRBJ1-2, the complete variable domain is GAGVSQSPSNKVTEKGKDVELRCDPISGHTALYWYRQSLGQGLEFLIYFQGNSAPDKSGLPSDRFSAERTGGSVSTLTIQRTQQEDSAVYLCASSLGSVAHGYTFGSGTRLTVV.

The chain employs TRBV6-5 and TRBJ1-5, with a tentative D call TRBD1 (5 bases). The ends were cut back, 8 bases at V and 2 bases at J, with 10 bases in the middle. CDR1 and CDR2 from the germline V gene are MNHEY and SVGAGI. The CDR3 consists of 13 residues. In DNA, the CDR3 is TGTGCCAGCTCGATGACAGGCAATCAGCCCCAGCATTTT. This gives the protein CASSMTGNQPQHF.

As DNA, the CDR3 is TGTGCCACCAGCAGACAGGGGGACGAGCAGTACTTC. Amino acid sequence: CATSRQGDEQYF. This sequence joins TRBV15 and TRBJ2-7; 7 bases align to TRBD1. This CDR3 has 12 residues. Germline values: CDR1 LNHNV, CDR2 YYDKDF (reference sequence). V shed 2 bases, J shed 5 bases, and the junction held 0 bases outside the gene matches.

The table lists this clone with a few counts. The V gene is TRBV5-4, the J gene TRBJ1-2; TRBD1 might be the D (5 bases). The CDR3 loop spans 15 amino acids. The V gene's germline CDR1 is SGHNT and CDR2 YYREEE (reference sequence). With 2 bases removed from V and 8 bases from J, the gap between germline ends came to 19 bases. CDR3 DNA: TGTGCCAGCAGCTTAGCACGGCAGGGCCGAGGGGGCTACACCTTC. This codes for CASSLARQGRGGYTF.

The chain is built from TRBV25-1 and TRBJ1-2; the D gene is possibly TRBD1 (6 bases). The germline V gene has CDR1 MGHDK and CDR2 SYGVNS. The CDR3 is 12 amino acids. Trimming pared 6 bases from V and 10 bases from J, leaving 15 bases between. CDR3 DNA: TGTGCCAGCAGGGGGGCCGGCTTGAACTACACCTTC. Translation gives CASRGAGLNYTF.

This chain uses TRBV6-6 with TRBJ1-2, with D maybe TRBD1 (5 bases). This CDR3 comprises 16 residues. Trimming cost V 7 bases and J 0 bases, with 18 bases left between them. Per the germline V gene, CDR1 is MNHNY and CDR2 is SVGAGI (reference sequence). Written as DNA, the CDR3 is TGTGCCAGCACCCCCCCCCGGGACCTCACTAACTATGGCTACACCTTC. It yields the protein CASTPPRDLTNYGYTF.

This clone was observed a few times. This chain uses TRBV7-9 with TRBJ1-1; 9 bases are a match to TRBD1. The CDR3 loop spans 16 amino acids. V lost 5 bases to trimming and J lost 0 bases; unmatched junction nucleotides: 7. CDR1 SEHNR and CDR2 FQNEAQ come from the germline V gene (reference sequence). CDR3 sequence reads: CASSRWDRDMNTEAFF. CDR3 DNA: TGTGCCAGCAGCCGGTGGGACAGGGATATGAACACTGAAGCTTTCTTT.

This clone was found a few times. This sequence joins TRBV29-1 and TRBJ1-3; D remains unclear. The germline V gene encodes CDR1 SQVTM and CDR2 ANQGSEA. V was clipped by 1 base and J by 6 bases, with 10 bases between them. The CDR3 contains 13 residues. In nucleotides, the CDR3 is TGCAGCGTTGAAGGGCCTGCGGAAAACACCATATATTTT. Its protein product is CSVEGPAENTIYF.

V gene TRBV2 combines with J gene TRBJ2-7; 10 bases fit TRBD1. Germline V gene data show CDR1 as SNHLY and CDR2 as FYNNEI. This CDR3 region has 14 residues. V shed 5 bases, J shed 7 bases, and the junction held 8 bases outside the gene matches. CDR3 DNA: TGTGCCAGCAGTTGGACAGGGGGTACGGGGGAGCAGTACTTC. Its protein is CASSWTGGTGEQYF.

The chain couples TRBV28 to TRBJ1-5; 8 nucleotides agree with TRBD1. V lost 9 bases to trimming and J lost 4 bases; unmatched junction nucleotides: 14. Per germline, CDR1 MDHEN and CDR2 SYDVKM. There are 16 residues in the CDR3. CDR3 residues: CASSSPGQAQNQPQHF. In DNA form, the CDR3 reads TGTGCCAGTTCTTCCCCGGGACAGGCCCAAAATCAGCCCCAGCATTTT.

This sequence joins TRBV5-1 and TRBJ1-6; D not resolved. Germline-derived CDR1 and CDR2 are SGHRS and YFSETQ. Trimming stripped 3 bases from V and 6 bases from J, with 16 bases between. The CDR3 contains 16 residues. The CDR3 DNA follows: TGCGCCAGCAGCTCCGACGGGTGGTCCGCTAATTCACCCCTCCACTTT. Its translation is CASSSDGWSANSPLHF.

The V call is TRBV6-1, the J call TRBJ1-2; 7 nucleotides align to TRBD1. The trim removed 6 bases at V and 1 base at J, leaving 2 bases unmatched. CDR1 MNHNS and CDR2 SASEGT come from the germline V gene. The CDR3 covers 13 residues. The CDR3 DNA sequence: TGTGCCAGCAGAAGGGACAGTAACTATGGCTACACCTTC. Protein sequence: CASRRDSNYGYTF.

By frequency in the sample, this clone is medium-sized. The rearrangement uses TRBV5-1 and TRBJ1-2, with 7 bases lining up with TRBD1. In germline, CDR1 is SGHRS, CDR2 YFSETQ. CDR3 length: 14 residues. The J segment lost 6 bases and the V segment lost 7 bases, leaving 12 bases of the junction unmatched. DNA for the CDR3: TGCGCCAGCCACAGGGGCCTACAGGGAAATGGCTACACCTTC. It translates to CASHRGLQGNGYTF.

The rearrangement links TRBV5-1 to TRBJ2-1; tentatively, D is TRBD2 (6 bases). CDR1 is SGHRS, CDR2 YFSETQ, per germline. V gave up 4 bases and J gave up 0 bases, with 8 bases separating them. The CDR3 contains 14 residues. The CDR3 here is CASSAGSSYNEQFF. For the CDR3, the DNA is TGCGCCAGCAGCGCGGGAAGCTCCTACAATGAGCAGTTCTTC. The variable domain in full, with the rest retrieved from reference TRBV5-1 and TRBJ2-1, is KAGVTQTPRYLIKTRGQQVTLSCSPISGHRSVSWYQQTPGQGLQFLFEYFSETQRNKGNFPGRFSGRQFSNSRSEMNVSTLELGDSALYLCASSAGSSYNEQFFGPGTRLTVL.

The chain joins TRBV13 to TRBJ2-4; D is undetermined. CDR1 PRHDT and CDR2 FYEKMQ come from the germline V gene (reference sequence). The CDR3 spans 13 residues. Trimming removed 5 bases at V and 3 bases at J, with 8 bases between. CDR3: CASSPGRKNIQYF. The CDR3 region has the DNA TGTGCCAGCAGCCCCGGACGCAAAAACATTCAGTACTTC.

With regard to this clone: Other DNA sequences in this sample translate to the same CDR3. The V call is TRBV7-2, the J call TRBJ1-1; TRBD1 agrees at 7 bases. The V gene end was trimmed by 6 bases and the J gene end by 4 bases; junction bases not matched to a gene: 5. The CDR3 runs to 13 residues. Germline CDR1 SGHTA, CDR2 FQGNSA. CDR3 nucleotide sequence: TGTGCCAGCAGTTCTACAGGGGTCACTGAAGCTTTCTTT. Amino acid sequence: CASSSTGVTEAFF.